This T cell receptor beta chain is from a study of shared clonotypes between healthy human individuals. Study summary: Every donor yielded three CD4 naive, three CD4 memory, two CD8 naive and one CD8 memory plate.

General observations from the study: Estimated richness values were generally larger in naive subsets than in memory subsets. Lower generation probabilities were found for non-shared clonotypes than for those shared by all four donors.

Sequenced by immunoSEQ multiplex PCR; TCRdb stores in-frame clones only, minus some. Of around 1.1 million clones listed, about 80% were seen once; the top ten hold 0.5% to 0.65%. In the case of this clone: Antigen specificity is unknown.

The CDR3 length is 12 residues. Trimming removed 1 base from V and 7 bases from J, with 4 bases in between. The germline V gene encodes CDR1 SGHAT and CDR2 FQNNGV. CD45RA-negative memory and CD45RA+ naive subsets were split from the CD4+ cells. The sequence derives from a man aged 18 to 29 in good health. Some clones in this sample may be carry-over from other donors' samples. The chain has TRBV11-2 and TRBJ2-2, with D uncertain. Sequencing used memory CD4+ T cells from PBMCs. Subset indicated: CD45RA-negative fraction. The CDR3 region is CASSLGSGELFF. In DNA, the CDR3 is TGTGCCAGCAGCTTAGGTAGCGGGGAGCTGTTTTTT.